This is a list of T cell receptor beta chains from one sample in a study of cytotoxic CD8 clonotypes in ibrutinib-treated CLL. TCRdb keeps only in-frame clones here, not all; method: immunoSEQ multiplex PCR. The sample records approximately 350,000 clones, roughly 67% being singletons. The sequencing used PBMCs, collected after 36 months of ibrutinib treatment. The receptors were gathered from a human donor with chronic lymphocytic leukemia. The CDR3 runs from the conserved cysteine through the conserved F or W. Each record gives: V gene, J gene, CDR3 length, CDR3 protein.

V gene: TRBV4-3; J gene: TRBJ2-1; CDR3 length: 13; CDR3 protein: CASSQDQNNEQFF
V gene: TRBV27; J gene: TRBJ2-7; CDR3 length: 14; CDR3 protein: CASSSYRVRYEQYF
V gene: TRBV9; J gene: TRBJ1-1; CDR3 length: 14; CDR3 protein: CASSVGRLVGEAFF
V gene: TRBV7-2; J gene: TRBJ2-7; CDR3 length: 12; CDR3 protein: CASSRGQGGIYF
V gene: TRBV7-6; J gene: TRBJ2-2; CDR3 length: 14; CDR3 protein: CASSLGGGNRELFF
V gene: TRBV5-1; J gene: TRBJ1-1; CDR3 length: 14; CDR3 protein: CASSLGPPNTEAFF
V gene: TRBV29-1; J gene: TRBJ1-1; CDR3 length: 13; CDR3 protein: CSVAYTGNTEAFF
V gene: TRBV12-2; J gene: TRBJ2-7; CDR3 length: 16; CDR3 protein: CASRLAPRTASYEQYF
V gene: TRBV27; J gene: TRBJ2-1; CDR3 length: 13; CDR3 protein: CASSLIPGQGQFF
V gene: TRBV7-2; J gene: TRBJ2-7; CDR3 length: 15; CDR3 protein: CASSLGTSGRYEQYF
V gene: TRBV18; J gene: TRBJ1-4; CDR3 length: 12; CDR3 protein: CASSPPDEKLFF
V gene: TRBV5-1; J gene: TRBJ1-1; CDR3 length: 14; CDR3 protein: CASSPTGTDTEAFF
V gene: TRBV6-5; J gene: TRBJ1-2; CDR3 length: 16; CDR3 protein: CASSWDRGRVNYGYTF
V gene: TRBV29-1; J gene: TRBJ2-6; CDR3 length: 15; CDR3 protein: CSVAEGDYGANVLTF
V gene: TRBV6-5; J gene: TRBJ1-1; CDR3 length: 10; CDR3 protein: CASGLTEAFF
V gene: TRBV5-1; J gene: TRBJ1-4; CDR3 length: 13; CDR3 protein: CASSPQPNEKLFF
V gene: TRBV7-3; J gene: TRBJ2-3; CDR3 length: 15; CDR3 protein: CASSLTSSYTDTQYF
V gene: TRBV9; J gene: TRBJ2-5; CDR3 length: 15; CDR3 protein: CASSVAGIPQETQYF
V gene: TRBV5-6; J gene: TRBJ2-7; CDR3 length: 15; CDR3 protein: CASSTPGQGAYEQYF
V gene: TRBV14; J gene: TRBJ1-6; CDR3 length: 16; CDR3 protein: CASSDRLGIYNSPLHF
V gene: TRBV29-1; J gene: TRBJ2-5; CDR3 length: 12; CDR3 protein: CSVVGGKETQYF
V gene: TRBV6-5; J gene: TRBJ2-7; CDR3 length: 11; CDR3 protein: CASGRNYEQYF
V gene: TRBV7-8; J gene: TRBJ1-3; CDR3 length: 12; CDR3 protein: CASSLGLNTIYF
V gene: TRBV10-3; J gene: TRBJ1-2; CDR3 length: 13; CDR3 protein: CAISESGGWGYTF
V gene: TRBV9; J gene: TRBJ1-3; CDR3 length: 15; CDR3 protein: CASSVGAFSGNTIYF
V gene: TRBV11-2; J gene: TRBJ2-5; CDR3 length: 14; CDR3 protein: CASSPGGNQETQYF
V gene: TRBV6-6; J gene: TRBJ2-1; CDR3 length: 16; CDR3 protein: CASRGRGLADYNEQFF
V gene: TRBV9; J gene: TRBJ2-2; CDR3 length: 16; CDR3 protein: CASSDLQGQVTGELFF
V gene: TRBV29-1; J gene: TRBJ1-2; CDR3 length: 12; CDR3 protein: CSVEKRGYGYTF
V gene: TRBV18; J gene: TRBJ2-2; CDR3 length: 15; CDR3 protein: CASSPGQGYTGELFF
V gene: TRBV7-2; J gene: TRBJ2-2; CDR3 length: 14; CDR3 protein: CASSPGTFTGELFF
V gene: TRBV29-1; J gene: TRBJ2-1; CDR3 length: 14; CDR3 protein: CSVGRPSSYNEQFF
V gene: TRBV29-1; J gene: TRBJ2-1; CDR3 length: 13; CDR3 protein: CSVEGRLYNEQFF
V gene: TRBV7-8; J gene: TRBJ2-7; CDR3 length: 16; CDR3 protein: CASSLLRGPSSYEQYF
V gene: TRBV7-3; J gene: TRBJ2-3; CDR3 length: 16; CDR3 protein: CASSLNWGDKTDTQYF
V gene: TRBV7-2; J gene: TRBJ1-2; CDR3 length: 13; CDR3 protein: CASTPLYGYGYTF
V gene: TRBV28; J gene: TRBJ1-4; CDR3 length: 19; CDR3 protein: CASSDPRDSSRATNEKLFF
V gene: TRBV5-4; J gene: TRBJ1-2; CDR3 length: 14; CDR3 protein: CASSYSRGDYGYTF
V gene: TRBV29-1; J gene: TRBJ1-4; CDR3 length: 13; CDR3 protein: CSAQGPGDEKLFF